These 32 T cell receptor beta chains were all obtained from the same sample, sequenced in a study of identical twins. TCRdb used MiXCR to reprocess the 5' RACE reads, holding one entry per CDR3 protein. Among around 230,000 distinct CDR3 sequences listed, 5.5% to 7.5% were seen once. These same data were also listed under a study on T cells expressing NK-cell markers.

The sequencing input was CD8+ T cells sorted from blood. The origin of the receptors is a woman between 18 and 29 years old in good health.

J is TRBJ2-3 and V is TRBV19; 9 bases fit TRBD2. CDR3 length: 19 amino acids. Germline CDR1 is LNHDA and CDR2 is SQIVND (reference sequence). Trimming at V came to 7 bases and at J to 2 bases, leaving 19 bases not matched to a gene. The CDR3 DNA is TGTGCCAGTAACTGGCAGCGGGGGGCCATGTCTTTCGACACAGATACGCAGTATTTT. Its protein product is CASNWQRGAMSFDTDTQYF.

The chain uses TRBV13 and TRBJ2-3; perhaps TRBD2 as D (6 bases). V shed 0 bases and J shed 4 bases, with 17 bases lying between them. This CDR3 contains 17 residues. Per germline, CDR1 PRHDT and CDR2 FYEKMQ (reference sequence). The CDR3 here is CASSLGAGRIGPDTQYF. CDR3 nucleotide sequence: TGTGCCAGCAGCTTAGGCGCGGGGAGAATTGGCCCAGATACGCAGTATTTT.

Here the CDR3 DNA reads TGTGCCAGCAGCCCCCTAGCGGGAGTTCTCTACGAGCAGTACTTC. Protein product: CASSPLAGVLYEQYF. The chain couples TRBV6-2 or TRBV6-3 to TRBJ2-7; TRBD2 agrees at 10 bases. J lost 3 bases, V lost 6 bases, and 8 bases had no gene match. Germline lookup yields CDR1 MNHEY and CDR2 SVGEGT. The CDR3 is made up of 15 amino acids.

The J gene is TRBJ2-2, the V gene TRBV4-3; TRBD1 or TRBD2 may be the D gene (5 bases each). The V end was cut by 6 bases, the J end by 5 bases, with 16 bases between. The CDR3 has 15 residues. Germline V gene lookup returns CDR1 LGHNA and CDR2 YSLEER. CDR3 DNA: TGCGCCAGCAGTGAGGGGATCGGCCGGACCGGGGAGCTGTTTTTT. Residues: CASSEGIGRTGELFF.

The J gene is TRBJ2-1, the V gene TRBV11-2; D may correspond to TRBD1 or TRBD2 (5 bases each). Germline CDR1 is SGHAT and CDR2 is FQNNGV. V was pared by 3 bases and J by 2 bases, with 26 bases between. This CDR3 contains 20 residues. The CDR3 DNA reads as TGTGCCAGCAGCTTTATGCCCCGTTCCGGGACGCCATCAACCTACAATGAGCAGTTCTTC. This codes for CASSFMPRSGTPSTYNEQFF.

This clonotype was picked up a small number of times. This chain joins TRBV30 and TRBJ2-3; D call uncertain. The V gene's germline CDR1 is GTSNPN and CDR2 SVGIG (reference sequence). Trimming shortened V by 3 bases and J by 0 bases, and 16 bases separated the two germline ends. This CDR3 contains 16 residues. The CDR3 coding sequence is TGTGCCTGGAGCCTAGGACGCGGAACTAGCACAGATACGCAGTATTTT. Protein sequence: CAWSLGRGTSTDTQYF.

This clonotype showed up just a few times. The chain has TRBV6-1 and TRBJ1-2, with 8 bases aligning to TRBD1. The CDR3 contains 15 residues. The germline CDR1 and CDR2 sequences are MNHNS and SASEGT. V was pared by 6 bases and J by 4 bases, with 10 bases of the junction left unmatched. This CDR3 is CASRGIAGQVYGYTF. The DNA of the CDR3 is TGTGCCAGCAGGGGCATTGCGGGACAGGTCTATGGCTACACCTTC.

This clonotype has a count of ten or more. J is TRBJ2-5 and V is TRBV7-9; no firm D call. The V gene lost 5 bases and the J gene lost 5 bases, with 6 bases spanning the gap. Germline loops: CDR1 SEHNR, CDR2 FQNEAQ (reference sequence). This CDR3 spans 11 amino acids. The CDR3 is CASSARETQYF. The CDR3 nucleotides read TGTGCCAGCAGCGCCAGGGAGACCCAGTACTTC.

The rearrangement joins TRBV3-1 to TRBJ2-5; 12 bases align to TRBD2. Germline V lookup: CDR1 LGHDT, CDR2 YNNKEL (reference sequence). Germline trimming cut 0 bases from V and 4 bases from J; bases unmatched to any gene: 6. The CDR3 has 17 amino acids. The chain's CDR3 is CASSQDLLAGGRETQYF. The CDR3 DNA sequence: TGTGCCAGCAGCCAAGATCTGCTAGCGGGAGGGAGAGAGACCCAGTACTTC.

This clonotype has at least ten counts. V and J are TRBV6-5 and TRBJ1-1; no clear D. The CDR3 sequence is 15 residues long. V shed 0 bases and J shed 10 bases, with 18 bases lying between them. Germline CDR1 MNHEY, CDR2 SVGAGI. Written as DNA, the CDR3 is TGTGCCAGCAGTTACTCGGCGGGGTTTGGGGATGGAGCTTTCTTT. Its translation is CASSYSAGFGDGAFF.

This clonotype has a handful of counts. V and J are TRBV20-1 and TRBJ1-2, with 8 positions matching TRBD1. The germline V gene encodes CDR1 DFQATT and CDR2 SNEGSKA (reference sequence). Losses at the gene ends were 1 base for V and 5 bases for J; bases not matched to a gene: 9. The CDR3 runs to 15 residues. The CDR3 DNA reads TGCAGTGCTAGAGCATCCGGGACAGGCGAATATGGCTACACCTTC. This sequence encodes CSARASGTGEYGYTF.

The gene calls are TRBV7-8 and TRBJ1-6, with D perhaps TRBD1 (6 bases). Germline lookup yields CDR1 SGHVS and CDR2 FQNEAQ. This CDR3 contains 16 residues. Trimming removed 2 bases at V and 13 bases at J, with 21 bases between. CDR3 DNA: TGTGCCAGCAGCTTATCTAGGCAGGGGCGATTTTCGCCCCTCCACTTT. It specifies CASSLSRQGRFSPLHF.

In this sample, this clonotype turned up many times. The J gene is TRBJ2-2, the V gene TRBV6-4; D may match TRBD1 or TRBD2 (5 bases each). The CDR3 is made up of 21 amino acids. The germline V gene has CDR1 MRHNA and CDR2 SNTAGT. V lost 7 bases to trimming and J lost 8 bases, with 38 bases between them. This CDR3 reads CASTNASPQSGTFSQGGELFF. The CDR3 bases are TGTGCCAGCACGAATGCCAGTCCACAAAGCGGAACTTTTTCCCAGGGAGGGGAGCTGTTTTTT.

This clonotype was detected ten times or more. The V and J genes are TRBV12-5 and TRBJ2-1; the D gene is possibly TRBD2 (6 bases). Germline V gives CDR1 LGHNT, CDR2 FRNRAP. The germline V and J ends were trimmed by 5 bases and 4 bases, with 9 bases remaining between them. The CDR3 has 13 amino acids. CDR3 DNA sequence: TGTGCTAGTGGTAAAGGGACTTACAATGAGCAGTTCTTC. Amino acids: CASGKGTYNEQFF.

This chain uses TRBV30 with TRBJ2-5, with unresolved D. Germline V gives CDR1 GTSNPN, CDR2 SVGIG (reference sequence). The CDR3 length is 14 residues. Trimming removed 0 bases at V and 2 bases at J, with 10 bases between. CDR3 sequence: CAWSVIGLQETQYF. The CDR3 nucleotides read TGTGCCTGGAGTGTAATAGGGCTACAAGAGACCCAGTACTTC.

The table lists this clonotype with a few counts. This sequence joins TRBV12-3 or TRBV12-4 and TRBJ2-5; TRBD1 matches 10 bases. Trimming removed 5 bases from V and 5 bases from J; junction bases left unmatched: 8. CDR3 length equals 15 residues. CDR3 in amino acids: CASSAFPGQGETQYF. The CDR3 DNA reads TGTGCCAGCAGTGCCTTCCCGGGACAGGGGGAGACCCAGTACTTC.

The rearrangement joins TRBV2 to TRBJ2-7; TRBD1 or TRBD2 may be the D gene (5 bases each). Trimming stripped 1 base from V and 3 bases from J, with 10 bases between. The germline V gene has CDR1 SNHLY and CDR2 FYNNEI. The CDR3 consists of 14 residues. The chain's CDR3 is CASSEGDGFYEQYF. In nucleotides, the CDR3 is TGTGCCAGCAGTGAAGGGGACGGTTTCTACGAGCAGTACTTC.

The chain employs TRBV10-3 and TRBJ2-3, with TRBD2 matching 7 bases. The CDR3 covers 15 residues. CDR1 is ENHRY, CDR2 SYGVKD, per germline. Trimming took 10 bases from V and 4 from J; bases not matched to a gene: 14. CDR3 sequence: CATGHMGGSADTQYF. CDR3 DNA: TGTGCCACAGGCCACATGGGGGGGAGCGCAGATACGCAGTATTTT.

This clonotype appeared many times. The V call is TRBV7-2, the J call TRBJ2-5; D is undetermined. CDR3 length: 13 residues. V lost 1 base to trimming and J lost 4 bases, with 7 bases between them. CDR1 and CDR2 (germline): SGHTA, FQGNSA. The DNA of the CDR3 is TGTGCCAGCAGCTTAGTTTGGCGAGAGACCCAGTACTTC. It encodes CASSLVWRETQYF.

This clonotype showed up many times. CDR3 in DNA: TGTGCCAGCAGCTTAGAAGGGGACAGCTTCTACGAGCAGTACTTC. Its translation: CASSLEGDSFYEQYF. The chain recombines TRBV7-9 with TRBJ2-7; 7 bases are a match to TRBD1. From germline, CDR1 is SEHNR and CDR2 FQNEAQ (reference sequence). The ends lost 1 base at V and 3 bases at J; junction bases unmatched: 6. This CDR3 spans 15 amino acids. Supplemented by reference TRBV7-9 and TRBJ2-7, the full variable domain reads DTGVSQNPRHKITKRGQNVTFRCDPISEHNRLYWYRQTLGQGPEFLTYFQNEAQLEKSRLLSDRFSAERPKGSFSTLEIQRTEQGDSAMYLCASSLEGDSFYEQYFGPGTRLTVT.

This clonotype was seen many times. J is TRBJ2-3 and V is TRBV24-1, with TRBD2 as a possible D gene (5 bases). In germline, CDR1 is KGHDR, CDR2 SFDVKD. The V end was cut by 5 bases, the J end by 1 base, with 9 bases between. This CDR3 is built from 14 residues. In nucleotides, the CDR3 is TGTGCCACCAGTGGTCCCGGGGGCACAGATACGCAGTATTTT. It codes for CATSGPGGTDTQYF.

This clonotype has only a few counts. The CDR3 region is CASSYSATGVSGANVLTF. CDR3 nucleotide sequence: TGTGCCAGCAGTTACTCCGCAACGGGGGTATCTGGGGCCAACGTCCTGACTTTC. This sequence joins TRBV6-2 or TRBV6-3 and TRBJ2-6; weak D call: TRBD2 (6 bases). Trimming removed 0 bases at V and 1 base at J, with 13 bases between. CDR1 and CDR2 (germline): MNHEY, SVGEGT. The CDR3 has 18 residues.

This clonotype turned up a few times. The rearrangement uses TRBV4-3 and TRBJ1-4; 9 nucleotides line up with TRBD1. V was pared by 4 bases and J by 5 bases, with 8 bases of the junction left unmatched. CDR1 is LGHNA, CDR2 YSLEER, per germline. CDR3 size: 16 residues. CDR3 region: CASSPDPGTGNEKLFF. For the CDR3, the DNA is TGCGCCAGCAGCCCAGACCCCGGGACAGGGAATGAAAAACTGTTTTTT.

The genes are TRBV29-1 and TRBJ1-2; D possibly corresponds to TRBD1 (6 bases). Germline V gene sequence: CDR1 SQVTM, CDR2 ANQGSEA. V lost 4 bases, J lost 4 bases, and 16 bases lay in between. The length of the CDR3 is 14 residues. The CDR3 DNA sequence: TGCAGCGTTGTGTTAGTGGACAGATCCTATGGCTACACCTTC. This gives the protein CSVVLVDRSYGYTF. Combining the CDR3 with reference TRBV29-1 and TRBJ1-2 gives the whole variable domain SAVISQKPSRDICQRGTSLTIQCQVDSQVTMMFWYRQQPGQSLTLIATANQGSEATYESGFVIDKFPISRPNLTFSTLTVSNMSPEDSSIYLCSVVLVDRSYGYTFGSGTRLTVV.

The chain uses TRBV6-2 or TRBV6-3 and TRBJ1-1; tentatively, D is TRBD1 (6 bases). The length of the CDR3 is 14 residues. V was clipped by 7 bases and J by 6 bases, with 18 bases between them. Per the germline V gene, CDR1 is MNHEY and CDR2 is SVGEGT. The chain's CDR3 is CASNTNREVAEAFF. CDR3 nucleotides: TGTGCCAGCAATACGAACAGGGAGGTAGCTGAAGCTTTCTTT.

The genes are TRBV6-1 and TRBJ1-1; D may be TRBD1 (5 bases). The CDR3 runs to 15 residues. The germline V and J ends were trimmed by 7 bases and 5 bases, with 20 bases remaining between them. The germline CDR1 and CDR2 sequences are MNHNS and SASEGT. DNA for the CDR3: TGTGCCAGCAACTTCGGGGACCCTGCGAAGACTGAAGCTTTCTTT. Translating it yields CASNFGDPAKTEAFF.

This rearrangement joins TRBV13 to TRBJ2-3, with D maybe TRBD2 (5 bases). CDR3 length: 14 residues. Germline V lookup: CDR1 PRHDT, CDR2 FYEKMQ (reference sequence). V gave up 5 bases and J gave up 5 bases, with 14 bases separating them. The CDR3 is CASSISLRGDTQYF. The CDR3 nucleotides are TGTGCCAGCAGCATATCCCTACGGGGAGATACGCAGTATTTT.

This clonotype occurred a few times. This CDR3 reads CASSPDSTYEQYF. CDR3 nucleotide sequence: TGTGCCAGCTCACCAGACAGCACCTACGAGCAGTACTTC. This chain links TRBV18 with TRBJ2-7, with a weak D call TRBD1 (5 bases). This CDR3 has 13 amino acids. Looked up from germline, CDR1 is KGHSH and CDR2 is LQKENI. Trimming left V 2 bases short and J 2 bases short, with 7 bases between.

The chain carries TRBV5-6 and TRBJ2-7, with TRBD1 matching 7 bases. The CDR3 loop spans 14 amino acids. Germline V gene lookup returns CDR1 SGHDT and CDR2 YYEEEE. V dropped 5 bases and J dropped 3; count of bases not matched to a gene: 8. CDR3 in amino acids: CASSPGTADYEQYF. The CDR3 nucleotides are TGTGCCAGCAGTCCCGGGACAGCGGACTACGAGCAGTACTTC.

Comments on this clonotype: An end of the junction does not agree with germline; a read error may underlie this. The CDR3 loop reads CASKSATPGEQETQHF. In nucleotides, the CDR3 is TGTGCCAGCAAGTCGGCTACCCCCGGTGAGCAAGAGACCCAGCACTTC. The V gene is TRBV12-3 or TRBV12-4, the J gene TRBJ2-5; D is unresolved. The CDR3 is 16 residues long.

In its sample, this clonotype was seen a few times. This chain links TRBV27 with TRBJ2-7; 10 positions match TRBD2. V lost 2 bases to trimming and J lost 0 bases; unmatched junction nucleotides: 4. Germline CDR1 reads MNHEY; CDR2 reads SMNVEV (reference sequence). The CDR3 extends over 16 amino acids. The DNA for the CDR3 is TGTGCCAGCAGTTTAATAGCGGGGGGTTTCTCCTACGAGCAGTACTTC. It translates to CASSLIAGGFSYEQYF.

The rearrangement uses TRBV19 and TRBJ1-5; 7 bases fit TRBD1. V gave up 5 bases and J gave up 2 bases; unmatched junction bases: 6. The CDR3 is made up of 15 amino acids. From germline, CDR1 is LNHDA and CDR2 SQIVND (reference sequence). CDR3 sequence reads: CASSAQGYGNQPQHF. CDR3 bases: TGTGCCAGTAGTGCACAGGGGTATGGCAATCAGCCCCAGCATTTT. Variable domain in full (rest from reference TRBV19 and TRBJ1-5): DGGITQSPKYLFRKEGQNVTLSCEQNLNHDAMYWYRQDPGQGLRLIYYSQIVNDFQKGDIAEGYSVSREKKESFPLTVTSAQKNPTAFYLCASSAQGYGNQPQHFGDGTRLSIL.